Below, one T cell receptor beta chain is given with its context. Its target is unknown. The CDR3 loop spans 15 amino acids. Germline V CDR1 and CDR2: PRHDT, FYEKMQ (reference sequence). Unmatched junction bases numbered 6, after V lost 3 bases and J lost 4 bases. The sample belongs to a study of OX40 agonist ivuxolimab in advanced cancers. General observations from the study: Fewer expanded clones were found on average in CD4+ than in CD8+ T cells.

Assay: immunoSEQ multiplex PCR; the TCRdb copy retains only in-frame clones and omits some. The sample has approximately 26,000 clones; around 77% are singletons. Source: CD4+ or CD8+ T cells sorted from blood, taken in a trial of the OX40 agonist ivuxolimab. The chain has TRBV13 and TRBJ2-7; 10 nucleotides line up with TRBD1. This receptor was identified in an adult with an advanced solid tumor such as melanoma, head and neck, liver or kidney cancer. The CDR3 reads CASSFRDRGVYEQYF. CDR3 DNA sequence: TGTGCCAGCAGCTTCCGGGACAGGGGCGTTTACGAGCAGTACTTC.